The rows below give T cell receptor beta chains drawn from one sample of a study of blood T cell repertoires in COVID-19. The repertoire was sequenced with immunoSEQ multiplex PCR; TCRdb's copy has only in-frame clones and lacks some. Of about 52,000 clones in the sample, roughly four fifths were seen once. Sequences were obtained from peripheral blood. The receptors stem from a woman of 80 years or more with COVID-19, enrolled during active disease. Each CDR3 is given with its conserved first and last residue. The D gene is left open where the match is weak. Clone size is shown for a subset of rows, as once, few, many or a class of expanded clone.

cdr3_aa cdr3_nt v_call clone_size j_call d_call
CASSQGTREWGYTF TGTGCCAGCAGCCAAGGTACCCGGGAATGGGGCTACACCTTC TRBV3-1/TRBV3-2 - TRBJ1-2 -
CASSQVGDYEQYF TGTGCCAGCAGCCAAGTCGGGGACTACGAGCAGTACTTC TRBV3-1/TRBV3-2 - TRBJ2-7 -
CASSQSRSNQPQHF TGTGCCAGCAGCCAATCGCGAAGCAATCAGCCCCAGCATTTT TRBV3-1/TRBV3-2 - TRBJ1-5 -
CASSLVRGNYGYTF TGTGCCAGCAGCTTAGTACGGGGAAACTATGGCTACACCTTC TRBV7-9 - TRBJ1-2 -
CASSLQGAPGEQYF TGTGCCAGCAGTTTACAGGGGGCGCCCGGCGAGCAGTACTTC TRBV6-5 once TRBJ2-7 TRBD1
CATSSQNFGELFF TGTGCCACCAGCAGTCAAAATTTCGGGGAGCTGTTTTTT TRBV15 - TRBJ2-2 -
CASTHRTGRDIYGEQFF TGTGCCAGCACCCATCGGACAGGGCGGGACATTTATGGTGAGCAGTTCTTC TRBV3-1/TRBV3-2 few TRBJ2-1 TRBD1
CASSTVGRTVDEQYF TGTGCCAGCAGCACCGTAGGGAGAACCGTTGACGAGCAGTACTTC TRBV9 - TRBJ2-7 -
CASSQDGGTGSYEQYF TGTGCCAGCAGCCAAGATGGGGGGACAGGGTCCTACGAGCAGTACTTC TRBV4-2 few TRBJ2-7 TRBD1
CASSLRTSEGNEQFF TGTGCCAGCTCACTGAGGACTAGCGAGGGAAATGAGCAGTTCTTC TRBV18 - TRBJ2-1 TRBD2
CASSFPDTSYNEQFF TGTGCCAGCAGCTTTCCCGACACCTCCTACAATGAGCAGTTCTTC TRBV2 - TRBJ2-1 -
CAWSVGGYTQYF TGTGCCTGGAGTGTTGGGGGGTATACGCAGTATTTT TRBV30 - TRBJ2-3 -
CASSPGGQAYQETQYF TGTGCCAGCTCACCAGGTGGACAGGCTTACCAAGAGACCCAGTACTTC TRBV18 - TRBJ2-5 TRBD1
CAWRPQGGAGPPLHF TGTGCCTGGAGACCCCAAGGTGGGGCCGGGCCACCCCTCCACTTT TRBV30 - TRBJ1-6 -
CASSVGGGLTQPQHF TGTGCCAGCAGCGTTGGCGGGGGGCTCACTCAGCCCCAGCATTTT TRBV7-9 once TRBJ1-5 -
CSVGYGVGETQYF TGCAGCGTTGGGTACGGAGTTGGGGAGACCCAGTACTTC TRBV29-1 - TRBJ2-5 -
CASSLAQAAEAFF TGTGCCAGCAGCTTAGCACAGGCGGCTGAAGCTTTCTTT TRBV7-9 - TRBJ1-1 -
CASSLGGGNTGELFF TGCGCCAGCAGCTTGGGAGGGGGCAACACCGGGGAGCTGTTTTTT TRBV5-1 - TRBJ2-2 TRBD1
CASSLEQGYEQYF TGTGCCAGCAGCTTAGAACAGGGCTACGAGCAGTACTTC TRBV7-2 - TRBJ2-7 -
CASSPTGTSRQETQYF TGCGCCAGCAGCCCCACCGGGACTAGCAGACAAGAGACCCAGTACTTC TRBV5-1 - TRBJ2-5 TRBD2
CATRDTSGQPQHF TGTGCCACCCGGGACACCTCCGGACAGCCCCAGCATTTT TRBV7-9 - TRBJ1-5 -
CASSSHRQGRDTQYF TGTGCCAGCAGCTCCCATAGACAGGGCCGTGATACGCAGTATTTT TRBV7-8 - TRBJ2-3 TRBD1
CASSIRQGSDTQYF TGTGCCAGTAGTATTCGACAGGGGTCAGATACGCAGTATTTT TRBV19 few TRBJ2-3 TRBD1
CASSLTQGGYEQYF TGTGCCAGCAGTTTAACACAGGGGGGTTACGAGCAGTACTTC TRBV28 - TRBJ2-7 TRBD1
CASQLSGGFSYEQYF TGTGCCAGTCAACTCTCGGGGGGATTCTCCTACGAGCAGTACTTC TRBV19 - TRBJ2-7 TRBD2
CASSTKLTGQLTGELFF TGTGCCAGCTCAACAAAACTCACGGGACAGCTTACCGGGGAGCTGTTTTTT TRBV18 - TRBJ2-2 TRBD1